This note documents a single T cell receptor beta chain sequence. As handled by the study authors: The assay estimated nucleated cells by amplifying reference gene primers. The data were produced by immunoSEQ multiplex PCR, yet TCRdb's version contains in-frame clones alone and is incomplete. V, J and clone size are taken as reported in that table, and D and trimming were inferred from the DNA itself. The data contain about 160,000 clones, around 84% of them singletons. Germline assignment: CDR1 SGHNT and CDR2 YYREEE (reference sequence). This CDR3 is 15 amino acids long. After removal of 7 bases from V and 8 bases from J, the junction contained 12 bases not matched to a gene. The entry originates in a study of blood T cell repertoires in COVID-19. Study-level information: Specimens from acute and convalescent COVID-19 originated in the United States, Italy and Spain. From T cells, B-cell-depleted T cells, or PBMCs came the material, which was cDNA or gDNA.

The chain couples TRBV5-4 to TRBJ1-6, with 7 nucleotides matching TRBD1. The sequence was collected from a man aged 35-49 years with acute or convalescent COVID-19. The material sequenced was peripheral blood. The CDR3 bases are TGTGCCAGCGAAAACACAGGGGTGGATGATTCACCCCTCCACTTT. It yields the protein CASENTGVDDSPLHF.